The 4 T cell receptor beta chains below were found in one sample sequenced in a study of T-cell memory formation after mild COVID-19. MiXCR was run by TCRdb on the 5' RACE reads, yielding one entry per CDR3 protein. This sample carries roughly 200,000 distinct CDR3 sequences, 16% of them seen once, and the ten largest clones take roughly 2.1%. Sequencing used PBMCs or a T cell subset sorted from them (not recorded which). The receptors come from an adult woman who had mild COVID-19 (a few samples of this study predate the infection). Cell type and time point are not known.

This clonotype turned up a few times. The chain joins TRBV29-1 to TRBJ2-7, with 9 bases that match TRBD1. CDR3 length: 12 residues. J gave up 7 bases and V 4 bases, and 5 bases lay outside the gene matches. The germline V gene encodes CDR1 SQVTM and CDR2 ANQGSEA. This CDR3 is CSVGDRVGEQYF. CDR3 sequence (DNA): TGCAGCGTTGGGGACAGGGTGGGTGAGCAGTACTTC.

The chain employs TRBV4-1 and TRBJ2-2; the D is unclear. The length of the CDR3 is 13 residues. Trimming left V 4 bases short and J 5 bases short, with 8 bases between. Germline-derived CDR1 and CDR2 are MGHRA and YSYEKL. The CDR3 loop is CASSRTATGELFF. DNA for the CDR3: TGCGCCAGCAGCCGAACAGCGACCGGGGAGCTGTTTTTT.

The chain has TRBV5-1 and TRBJ1-1, with D possibly being TRBD1 (5 bases). The CDR3 is 15 amino acids. Trimming removed 4 bases from V and 11 bases from J, with 24 bases in between. Germline-derived CDR1 and CDR2 are SGHRS and YFSETQ. The CDR3 spells CASSPSGTPGVGAFF. The DNA of the CDR3 is TGCGCCAGCAGCCCATCCGGGACGCCGGGGGTCGGGGCTTTCTTT.

This clonotype showed up just a few times. The V gene is TRBV5-1, the J gene TRBJ1-4, with 9 bases fitting TRBD1. This CDR3 spans 15 amino acids. Germline values: CDR1 SGHRS, CDR2 YFSETQ. Trimming cost V 4 bases and J 7 bases; bases outside gene matches: 8. The CDR3 DNA reads TGCGCCAGCAGCATACAGGGGGCCGGGAGTGAAAAACTGTTTTTT. The encoded protein is CASSIQGAGSEKLFF. Together with reference TRBV5-1 and TRBJ1-4, the CDR3 gives the full variable domain: KAGVTQTPRYLIKTRGQQVTLSCSPISGHRSVSWYQQTPGQGLQFLFEYFSETQRNKGNFPGRFSGRQFSNSRSEMNVSTLELGDSALYLCASSIQGAGSEKLFFGSGTQLSVL.